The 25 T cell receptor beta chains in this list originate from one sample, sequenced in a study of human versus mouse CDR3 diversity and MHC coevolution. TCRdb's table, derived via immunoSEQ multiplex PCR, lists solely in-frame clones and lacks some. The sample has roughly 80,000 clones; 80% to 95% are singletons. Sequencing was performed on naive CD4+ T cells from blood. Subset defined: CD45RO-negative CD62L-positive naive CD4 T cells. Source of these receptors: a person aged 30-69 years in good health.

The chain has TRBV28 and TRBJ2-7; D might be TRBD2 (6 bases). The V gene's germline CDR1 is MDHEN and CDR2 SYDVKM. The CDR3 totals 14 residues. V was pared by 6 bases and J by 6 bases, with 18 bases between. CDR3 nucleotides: TGTGCCAGCAGACCCGGGACTGAGGACGGCGAGCAGTACTTC. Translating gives CASRPGTEDGEQYF.

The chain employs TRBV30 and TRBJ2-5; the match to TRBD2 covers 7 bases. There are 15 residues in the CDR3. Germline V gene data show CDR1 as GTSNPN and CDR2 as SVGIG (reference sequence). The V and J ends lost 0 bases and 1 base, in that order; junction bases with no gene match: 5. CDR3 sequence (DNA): TGTGCCTGGAGTGTACTGGGCGGGGGCCAAGAGACCCAGTACTTC. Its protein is CAWSVLGGGQETQYF.

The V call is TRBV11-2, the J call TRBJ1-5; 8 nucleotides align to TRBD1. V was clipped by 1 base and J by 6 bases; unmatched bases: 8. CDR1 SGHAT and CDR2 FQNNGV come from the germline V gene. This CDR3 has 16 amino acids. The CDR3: CASSLGTGTGSQPQHF. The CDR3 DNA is TGTGCCAGCAGCTTAGGGACAGGGACGGGTTCTCAGCCCCAGCATTTT. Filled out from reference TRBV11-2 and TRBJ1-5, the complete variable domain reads EAGVAQSPRYKIIEKRQSVAFWCNPISGHATLYWYQQILGQGPKLLIQFQNNGVVDDSQLPKDRFSAERLKGVDSTLKIQPAKLEDSAVYLCASSLGTGTGSQPQHFGDGTRLSIL.

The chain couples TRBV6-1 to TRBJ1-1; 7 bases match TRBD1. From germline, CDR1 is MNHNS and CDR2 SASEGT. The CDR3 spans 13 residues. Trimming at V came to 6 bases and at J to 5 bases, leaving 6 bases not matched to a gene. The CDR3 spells CASRRTGITEAFF. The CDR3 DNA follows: TGTGCCAGCAGGAGGACAGGCATAACTGAAGCTTTCTTT.

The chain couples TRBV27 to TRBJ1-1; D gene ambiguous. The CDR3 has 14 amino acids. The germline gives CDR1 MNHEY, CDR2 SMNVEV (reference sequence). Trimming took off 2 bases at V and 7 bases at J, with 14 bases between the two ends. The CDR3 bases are TGTGCCAGCAGTTTAGATCGGGGTCGGTTTGAAGCTTTCTTT. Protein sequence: CASSLDRGRFEAFF.

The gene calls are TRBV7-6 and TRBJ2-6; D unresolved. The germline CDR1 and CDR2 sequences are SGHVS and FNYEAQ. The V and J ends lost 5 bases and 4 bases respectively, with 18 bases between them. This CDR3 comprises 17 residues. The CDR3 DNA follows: TGTGCCAGCAGCGCACACTTCCCGAGTAGCGGGGCCAACGTCCTGACTTTC. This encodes CASSAHFPSSGANVLTF.

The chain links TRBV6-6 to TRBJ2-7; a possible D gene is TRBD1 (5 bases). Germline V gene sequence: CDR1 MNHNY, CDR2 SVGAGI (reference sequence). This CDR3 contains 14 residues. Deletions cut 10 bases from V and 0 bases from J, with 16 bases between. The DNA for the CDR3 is TGTGCCAACAGACGTCCTGACAGCTCCTACGAGCAGTACTTC. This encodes CANRRPDSSYEQYF.

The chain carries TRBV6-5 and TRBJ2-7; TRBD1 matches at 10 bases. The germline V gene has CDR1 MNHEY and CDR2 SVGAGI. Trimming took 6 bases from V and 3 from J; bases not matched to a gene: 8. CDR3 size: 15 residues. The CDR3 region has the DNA TGTGCCAGCAGCCCTGGACAGGGGGGAATCTACGAGCAGTACTTC. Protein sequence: CASSPGQGGIYEQYF.

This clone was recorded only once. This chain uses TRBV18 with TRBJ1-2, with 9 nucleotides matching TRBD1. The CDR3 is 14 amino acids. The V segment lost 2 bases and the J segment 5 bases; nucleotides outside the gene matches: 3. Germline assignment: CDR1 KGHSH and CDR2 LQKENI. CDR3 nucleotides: TGTGCCAGCTCACCAGGGACAGGGATATATGGCTACACCTTC. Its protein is CASSPGTGIYGYTF.

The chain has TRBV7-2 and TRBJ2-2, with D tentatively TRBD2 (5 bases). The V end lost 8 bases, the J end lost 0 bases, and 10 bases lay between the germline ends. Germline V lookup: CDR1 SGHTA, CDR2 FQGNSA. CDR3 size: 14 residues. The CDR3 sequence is CASGSRANTGELFF. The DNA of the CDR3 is TGTGCCAGCGGGAGTAGGGCGAACACCGGGGAGCTGTTTTTT.

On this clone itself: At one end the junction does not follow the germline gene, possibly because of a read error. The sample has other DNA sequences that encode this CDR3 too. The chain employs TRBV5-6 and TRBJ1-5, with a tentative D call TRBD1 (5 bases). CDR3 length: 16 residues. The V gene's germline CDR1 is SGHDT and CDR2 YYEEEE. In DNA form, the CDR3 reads TGCGCCAGCAGCTGGGGGGGGTGGGGACCAGGTCAGCCCCAGCATTTT. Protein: CASSWGGWGPGQPQHF.

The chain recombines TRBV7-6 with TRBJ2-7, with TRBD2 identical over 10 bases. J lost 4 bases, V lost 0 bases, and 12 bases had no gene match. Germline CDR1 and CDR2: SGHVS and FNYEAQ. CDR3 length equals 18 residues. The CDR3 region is CASSLASGLAGVNYEQYF. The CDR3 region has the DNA TGTGCCAGCAGCTTAGCTTCCGGGCTAGCGGGGGTGAATTACGAGCAGTACTTC.

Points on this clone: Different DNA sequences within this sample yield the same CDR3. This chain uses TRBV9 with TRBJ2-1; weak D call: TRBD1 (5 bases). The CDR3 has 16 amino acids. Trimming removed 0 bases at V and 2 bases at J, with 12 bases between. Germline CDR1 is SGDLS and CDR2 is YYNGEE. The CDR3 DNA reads TGTGCCAGCAGCGTAGATGGAACAGGAACCTACAATGAGCAGTTCTTC. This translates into CASSVDGTGTYNEQFF. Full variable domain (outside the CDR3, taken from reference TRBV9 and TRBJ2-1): DSGVTQTPKHLITATGQRVTLRCSPRSGDLSVYWYQQSLDQGLQFLIQYYNGEERAKGNILERFSAQQFPDLHSELNLSSLELGDSALYFCASSVDGTGTYNEQFFGPGTRLTVL.

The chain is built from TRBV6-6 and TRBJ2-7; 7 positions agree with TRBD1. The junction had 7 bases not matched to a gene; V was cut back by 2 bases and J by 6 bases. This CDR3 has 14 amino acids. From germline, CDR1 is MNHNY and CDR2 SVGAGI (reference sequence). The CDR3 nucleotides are TGTGCCAGCAGTTACGGTCAGGGGGTTCCCGAGCAGTACTTC. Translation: CASSYGQGVPEQYF.

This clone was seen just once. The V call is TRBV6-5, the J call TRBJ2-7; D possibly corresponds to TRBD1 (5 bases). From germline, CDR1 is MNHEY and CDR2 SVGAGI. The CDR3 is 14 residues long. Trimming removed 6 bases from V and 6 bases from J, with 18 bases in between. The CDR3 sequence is CASRRNRRAGEQYF. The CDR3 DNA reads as TGTGCCAGCAGACGAAATCGCAGGGCCGGCGAGCAGTACTTC.

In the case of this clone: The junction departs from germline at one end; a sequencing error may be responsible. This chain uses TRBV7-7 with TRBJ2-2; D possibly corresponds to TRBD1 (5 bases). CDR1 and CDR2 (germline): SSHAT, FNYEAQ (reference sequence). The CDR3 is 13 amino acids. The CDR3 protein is CASSPQETGELFF. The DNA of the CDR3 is TGTGCTAGCAGCCCACAGGAGACCGGGGAGCTGTTTTTT.

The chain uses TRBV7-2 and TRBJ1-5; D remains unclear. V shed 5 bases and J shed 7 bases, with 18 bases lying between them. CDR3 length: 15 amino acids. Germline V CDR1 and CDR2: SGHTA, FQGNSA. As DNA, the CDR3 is TGTGCCAGCAGCCTACTGGGGAGGGATGCACAGCCCCAGCATTTT. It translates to CASSLLGRDAQPQHF.

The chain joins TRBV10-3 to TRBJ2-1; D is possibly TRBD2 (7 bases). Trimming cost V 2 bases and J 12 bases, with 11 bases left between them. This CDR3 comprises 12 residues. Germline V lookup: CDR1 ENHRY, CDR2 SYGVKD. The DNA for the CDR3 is TGTGCCATCAGTGAGCGGGGGGCGAGGCAGTTCTTC. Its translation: CAISERGARQFF.

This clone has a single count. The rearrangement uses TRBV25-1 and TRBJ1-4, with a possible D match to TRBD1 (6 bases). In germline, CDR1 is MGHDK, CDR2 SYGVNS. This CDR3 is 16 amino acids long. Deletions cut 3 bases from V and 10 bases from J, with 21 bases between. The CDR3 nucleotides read TGTGCCAGCAGTGATTCGTCACAGGGCGGTATGGGAAAACTGTTTTTT. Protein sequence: CASSDSSQGGMGKLFF.

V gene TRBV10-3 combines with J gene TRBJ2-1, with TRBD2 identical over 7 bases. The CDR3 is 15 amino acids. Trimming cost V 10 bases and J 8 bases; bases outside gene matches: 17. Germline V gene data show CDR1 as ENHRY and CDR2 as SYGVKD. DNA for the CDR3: TGTGCCACCTCGAGCGGGATCCCAGGACGGTATGAGCAGTTCTTC. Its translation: CATSSGIPGRYEQFF.

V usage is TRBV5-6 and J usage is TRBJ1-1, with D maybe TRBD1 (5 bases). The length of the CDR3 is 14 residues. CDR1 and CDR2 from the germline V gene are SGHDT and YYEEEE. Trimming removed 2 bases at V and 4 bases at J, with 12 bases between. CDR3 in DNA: TGTGCCAGCAGCTTCTTCGGGGGGAGCACTGAAGCTTTCTTT. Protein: CASSFFGGSTEAFF.

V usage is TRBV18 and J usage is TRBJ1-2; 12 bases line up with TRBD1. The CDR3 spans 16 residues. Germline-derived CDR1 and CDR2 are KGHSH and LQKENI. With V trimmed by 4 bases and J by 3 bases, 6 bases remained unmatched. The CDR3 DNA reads TGTGCCAGCTCACGAAAGGGACAGGGGGCAGACTATGGCTACACCTTC. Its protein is CASSRKGQGADYGYTF.

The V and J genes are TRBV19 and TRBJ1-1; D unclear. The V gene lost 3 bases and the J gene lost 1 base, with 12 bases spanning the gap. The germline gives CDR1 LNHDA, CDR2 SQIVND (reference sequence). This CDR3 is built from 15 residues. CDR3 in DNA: TGTGCCAGTAGTATCCCAAGAGGCCCGAACACTGAAGCTTTCTTT. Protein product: CASSIPRGPNTEAFF.

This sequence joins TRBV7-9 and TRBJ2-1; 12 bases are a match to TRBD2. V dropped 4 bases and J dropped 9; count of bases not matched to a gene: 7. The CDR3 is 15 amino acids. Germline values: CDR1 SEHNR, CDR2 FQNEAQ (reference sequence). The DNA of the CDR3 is TGTGCCAGCAGCTCTGGACTAGCGGGAATGTCTGAGCAGTTCTTC. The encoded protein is CASSSGLAGMSEQFF.

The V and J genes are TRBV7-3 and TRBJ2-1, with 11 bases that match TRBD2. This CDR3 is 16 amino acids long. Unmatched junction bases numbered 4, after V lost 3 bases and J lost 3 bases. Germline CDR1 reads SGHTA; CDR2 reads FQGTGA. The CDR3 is CASSFISGRVYNEQFF. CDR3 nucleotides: TGTGCCAGCAGCTTTATTAGCGGGAGGGTCTACAATGAGCAGTTCTTC. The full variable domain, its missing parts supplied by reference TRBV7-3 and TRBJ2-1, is GAGVSQTPSNKVTEKGKYVELRCDPISGHTALYWYRQSLGQGPEFLIYFQGTGAADDSGLPNDRFFAVRPEGSVSTLKIQRTERGDSAVYLCASSFISGRVYNEQFFGPGTRLTVL.